A selection of T cell receptor beta chains follows, all from one sample in a study of tumor-infiltrating lymphocytes in oesophageal squamous cell carcinoma. TCRdb processed the PCR reads anew with MiXCR; each CDR3 protein has one entry. Here the sample spans about 21,000 distinct CDR3 sequences, 30% to 40% being singletons. The sample consisted of esophageal tumor tissue. The receptors were gathered from a male donor with esophageal squamous cell carcinoma. Each CDR3 is given with its conserved first and last residue. Each record gives: J gene, V gene, D gene, clone size, CDR3 length, CDR3 protein, CDR3 DNA. A D gene is named only where the DNA matches it firmly. The size of a clone is reported for some rows only, either as once, few or many, or as a class for expanded clones.

J: TRBJ2-7; V: TRBV6-1; D: NA; size: many; length: 12; CDR3: CASMTGIYEQYF; DNA: TGTGCCAGCATGACGGGAATCTACGAGCAGTACTTC
J: TRBJ2-3; V: TRBV7-2; D: NA; size: few; length: 14; CDR3: CASGLGQGTDTQYF; DNA: TGTGCCAGCGGCTTAGGTCAGGGTACAGATACGCAGTATTTT
J: TRBJ1-2; V: TRBV7-3; D: NA; size: many; length: 13; CDR3: CASSSGIEYGYTF; DNA: TGTGCCAGCAGCTCGGGAATTGAGTATGGCTACACCTTC
J: TRBJ1-2; V: TRBV5-1; D: NA; size: NA; length: 14; CDR3: CASSLDSYGVGYTF; DNA: TGCGCCAGCAGCTTGGACAGTTACGGGGTAGGCTACACCTTC
J: TRBJ1-5; V: TRBV19; D: NA; size: NA; length: 15; CDR3: CASSIDLGANQPQHF; DNA: TGTGCCAGTAGTATAGATCTAGGGGCTAATCAGCCCCAGCATTTT
J: TRBJ2-7; V: TRBV5-3; D: NA; size: NA; length: 14; CDR3: CASSLVGRGHEQYF; DNA: TGTGCCAGCAGCTTAGTGGGCAGGGGCCACGAGCAGTACTTC
J: TRBJ2-5; V: TRBV7-2; D: TRBD2; size: once; length: 15; CDR3: CASSKGTSGRETQYF; DNA: TGTGCCAGCAGCAAAGGGACTAGCGGGAGGGAGACCCAGTACTTC
J: TRBJ2-1; V: TRBV7-3; D: TRBD1; size: NA; length: 15; CDR3: CASSSTGGPYNEQFF; DNA: TGTGCCAGCAGCTCGACAGGGGGCCCCTACAATGAGCAGTTCTTC
J: TRBJ1-2; V: TRBV6-6; D: TRBD1; size: many; length: 14; CDR3: CASSYLTGADGYTF; DNA: TGTGCCAGCAGTTACCTGACAGGGGCCGATGGCTACACCTTC
J: TRBJ2-3; V: TRBV19; D: NA; size: NA; length: 14; CDR3: CASSPRRGADTQYF; DNA: TGTGCCAGTAGCCCCAGAAGAGGGGCAGATACGCAGTATTTT
J: TRBJ1-2; V: TRBV7-6; D: NA; size: NA; length: 12; CDR3: CASSLAGYGYTF; DNA: TGTGCCAGCAGCTTAGCCGGCTATGGCTACACCTTC
J: TRBJ2-7; V: TRBV6-1; D: TRBD2; size: NA; length: 16; CDR3: CASSNSGGRSYNEQYF; DNA: TGTGCCAGCAGCAATAGCGGGGGGCGGTCCTACAATGAGCAGTACTTC
J: TRBJ2-5; V: TRBV30; D: NA; size: NA; length: 16; CDR3: CAWSAVAGRGQETQYF; DNA: TGTGCCTGGAGTGCCGTGGCAGGTCGGGGGCAAGAGACCCAGTACTTC
J: TRBJ1-3; V: TRBV12-3/TRBV12-4; D: NA; size: many; length: 17; CDR3: CASSSVREGGAGNTIYF; DNA: TGTGCCAGCAGTTCCGTGCGGGAGGGTGGGGCTGGAAACACCATATATTTT
J: TRBJ2-7; V: TRBV4-3; D: TRBD1; size: NA; length: 15; CDR3: CASSPDGRGPLEQYF; DNA: TGCGCCAGCAGCCCGGACGGCAGGGGGCCCCTCGAGCAGTACTTC
J: TRBJ2-4; V: TRBV2; D: NA; size: NA; length: 18; CDR3: CASSGLLAGIAAKNIQYF; DNA: TGTGCCAGCAGTGGTCTTCTCGCGGGCATAGCAGCCAAAAACATTCAGTACTTC